One and the same sample provided the 19 T cell receptor beta chains below, sequenced in a study of human T cells and chemical hapten exposure. TCRdb itself ran the RACE reads through MiXCR, one entry per CDR3 protein. Among fewer than 500,000 distinct CDR3 sequences listed, nearly 5% were seen once. The time point: patch test 1, 2 weeks after DPC sensitization. Indicated treatment: therapeutic diphenylcyclopropenone sensitization with weekly scalp DPC. This sample comprised whole blood, obtained in connection with sensitization to the hapten diphenylcyclopropenone (DPC). The receptors were gathered from a woman aged 45-59 years with alopecia areata. Some clones in this sample may be carry-over from other donors' samples.

This clonotype was recorded a few times. This chain links TRBV29-1 with TRBJ1-1; D gene unclear. Germline V gives CDR1 SQVTM, CDR2 ANQGSEA. Trimming shortened V by 6 bases and J by 0 bases, and 11 bases separated the two germline ends. The CDR3 contains 13 residues. The CDR3 is CSVHSQMNTEAFF. The CDR3 nucleotides are TGCAGCGTCCACAGCCAAATGAACACTGAAGCTTTCTTT.

There are many counts of this clonotype. The J gene is TRBJ2-7, the V gene TRBV6-1; 11 nucleotides line up with TRBD2. V lost 5 bases, J lost 5 bases, and 8 bases stayed unmatched. The CDR3 consists of 15 residues. CDR1 MNHNS and CDR2 SASEGT come from the germline V gene. The CDR3 DNA follows: TGTGCCAGCAGTCTCAGACTAGCGGGGATGCACGAGCAGTACTTC. Protein: CASSLRLAGMHEQYF.

The sample holds a few counts of this clonotype. V and J are TRBV7-9 and TRBJ2-2; the match to TRBD2 covers 12 bases. With V trimmed by 7 bases and J by 5 bases, 8 bases remained unmatched. Per the germline V gene, CDR1 is SEHNR and CDR2 is FQNEAQ (reference sequence). CDR3 length equals 16 residues. CDR3 amino acids: CASIIPGTSGTGELFF. As DNA, the CDR3 is TGTGCCAGCATCATACCCGGGACTAGCGGGACCGGGGAGCTGTTTTTT.

This clonotype was observed at least ten times. This chain connects TRBV7-3 to TRBJ2-2; D tentatively fits TRBD1 or TRBD2 (6 bases each). The CDR3 sequence is 15 residues long. V lost 5 bases and J 4 bases, leaving 14 bases between the germline ends. Germline loops: CDR1 SGHTA, CDR2 FQGTGA. CDR3 loop: CASSPGAGLTGELFF. The CDR3 DNA reads as TGTGCCAGCAGCCCGGGGGCAGGGCTCACCGGGGAGCTGTTTTTT.

Many counts were recorded for this clonotype. The chain joins TRBV28 to TRBJ2-7; TRBD1 matches at 8 bases. Germline V lookup: CDR1 MDHEN, CDR2 SYDVKM. V was clipped by 4 bases and J by 3 bases; unmatched bases: 8. This CDR3 comprises 15 residues. CDR3 nucleotide sequence: TGTGCCAGCAGTTACAGGACAGGGATCGTCTACGAGCAGTACTTC. Translation: CASSYRTGIVYEQYF.

This clonotype was detected many times. The chain is built from TRBV5-1 and TRBJ1-1; TRBD1 aligns across 7 bases. The CDR3 is made up of 14 amino acids. CDR1 is SGHRS and CDR2 is YFSETQ in the germline V gene. V shed 4 bases, J shed 8 bases, and the junction held 11 bases outside the gene matches. CDR3 nucleotide sequence: TGCGCCAGCAGCCCCCGGGACAGAAAGATCGAAGCTTTCTTT. Protein: CASSPRDRKIEAFF.

In its sample, this clonotype was seen once. This may arise from a read error, as a much more abundant clone is one base away. The CDR3 does not end in the conserved phenylalanine or tryptophan, so this is likely a read error. The rearrangement uses TRBV2 and TRBJ2-7; weak D call: TRBD1 (6 bases). The CDR3 consists of 15 residues. The germline V gene encodes CDR1 SNHLY and CDR2 FYNNEI. The V and J ends lost 5 bases and 7 bases respectively, with 21 bases between them. In nucleotides, the CDR3 is TGTGCCAGCAGTTACTTACAGGGCCGAAAGGGTGAGCAGTACTTA. This translates into CASSYLQGRKGEQYL.

This clonotype was counted many times. This rearrangement joins TRBV28 to TRBJ1-5, with 8 bases matching TRBD1. CDR3 length: 16 residues. J lost 5 bases, V lost 7 bases, and 13 bases had no gene match. Germline V gene data show CDR1 as MDHEN and CDR2 as SYDVKM. The CDR3 nucleotides are TGTGCCAGCACCCACTCCGACAGGGGCTCGGATCAGCCCCAGCATTTT. Translation gives CASTHSDRGSDQPQHF.

This clonotype appeared many times. V usage is TRBV27 and J usage is TRBJ1-2; 9 nucleotides align to TRBD1. The V gene end was trimmed by 3 bases and the J gene end by 6 bases; junction bases not matched to a gene: 14. CDR3 size: 17 residues. The germline gives CDR1 MNHEY, CDR2 SMNVEV (reference sequence). The CDR3: CASSLEGTGTSRNGYTF. CDR3 DNA sequence: TGTGCCAGCAGTTTGGAGGGGACAGGGACTTCAAGGAATGGCTACACCTTC.

This clonotype was recorded many times. The chain has TRBV5-1 and TRBJ2-5; D is unclear. The length of the CDR3 is 12 residues. V lost 4 bases, J lost 5 bases, and 9 bases lay in between. The germline gives CDR1 SGHRS, CDR2 YFSETQ. The CDR3 DNA reads TGCGCCAGCAGCCCGGACCGGGAGACCCAGTACTTC. This sequence encodes CASSPDRETQYF.

Many counts were recorded for this clonotype. This chain joins TRBV12-3 or TRBV12-4 and TRBJ1-5; no firm D call. This CDR3 has 13 amino acids. V lost 6 bases to trimming and J lost 4 bases, with 10 bases between them. The CDR3, as DNA: TGTGCCAGCAGCACCCCCCCGAATCAGCCCCAGCATTTT. The encoded protein is CASSTPPNQPQHF.

This clonotype was observed at least ten times. The chain links TRBV29-1 to TRBJ2-7, with TRBD1 matching 10 bases. J gave up 7 bases and V 3 bases, and 12 bases lay outside the gene matches. CDR3 length equals 15 residues. CDR1 is SQVTM, CDR2 ANQGSEA, per germline. CDR3 sequence (DNA): TGCAGCGTTGATCTTTCGGGACAGGGGTCTCGGGAGCAGTACTTC. Protein: CSVDLSGQGSREQYF.

This clonotype has ten or more counts. V usage is TRBV7-9 and J usage is TRBJ2-3; D unclear. CDR1 SEHNR and CDR2 FQNEAQ come from the germline V gene (reference sequence). Trimming took 3 bases from V and 4 from J, leaving 8 bases between them. The CDR3 is made up of 13 amino acids. The CDR3 DNA reads as TGTGCCAGCAGCTTGAATGTCGCAGATACGCAGTATTTT. Encoded protein: CASSLNVADTQYF.

This chain uses TRBV28 with TRBJ1-5; D is uncertain. With 6 bases removed from V and 2 bases from J, the gap between germline ends came to 8 bases. The CDR3 is 13 amino acids. Germline V gene sequence: CDR1 MDHEN, CDR2 SYDVKM. The CDR3: CASSWLGNQPQHF. The CDR3 region has the DNA TGTGCCAGCAGCTGGTTGGGCAATCAGCCCCAGCATTTT.

This clonotype has ten or more counts. The J gene is TRBJ1-1, the V gene TRBV20-1; 9 bases are a match to TRBD1. The CDR3 length is 16 residues. CDR1 is DFQATT, CDR2 SNEGSKA, per germline (reference sequence). Losses at the gene ends were 5 bases for V and 0 bases for J; bases not matched to a gene: 10. CDR3 loop: CSAPVPGQGLNTEAFF. The CDR3 DNA reads TGCAGTGCTCCAGTCCCGGGACAGGGATTGAACACTGAAGCTTTCTTT.

This clonotype was counted ten times or more. The chain employs TRBV29-1 and TRBJ1-1, with TRBD1 matching over 7 bases. The ends lost 3 bases at V and 11 bases at J; junction bases unmatched: 6. The CDR3 contains 11 residues. Germline V gene lookup returns CDR1 SQVTM and CDR2 ANQGSEA. This CDR3 is CSVDLQGRAFF. CDR3 coding DNA: TGCAGCGTTGATCTACAGGGGAGGGCTTTCTTT.

This clonotype was counted between two and nine times. The CDR3 is CASSPGSGVSDTQYF. The CDR3 DNA reads as TGTGCCAGCAGTCCGGGCAGCGGGGTTTCAGATACGCAGTATTTT. The chain has TRBV7-2 and TRBJ2-3; 7 bases are shared with TRBD2. J gave up 4 bases and V 6 bases, and 10 bases lay outside the gene matches. Germline loops: CDR1 SGHTA, CDR2 FQGNSA. There are 15 residues in the CDR3.

This clonotype was recorded a few times. The chain couples TRBV6-4 to TRBJ2-2; 7 bases line up with TRBD2. CDR3 length equals 15 residues. Germline CDR1 reads MRHNA; CDR2 reads SNTAGT. V lost 6 bases, J lost 4 bases, and 8 bases stayed unmatched. CDR3 nucleotide sequence: TGTGCCAGCAGCCCCTCCAGCGGGGCCACCGGGGAGCTGTTTTTT. It specifies CASSPSSGATGELFF.

There are many counts of this clonotype. The rearrangement joins TRBV4-3 to TRBJ1-4; D is perhaps TRBD1 (6 bases). Germline V gene data show CDR1 as LGHNA and CDR2 as YSLEER. V shed 0 bases and J shed 0 bases, with 17 bases lying between them. This CDR3 has 19 residues. The CDR3 loop reads CASSQEGATNSATNEKLFF. The CDR3 bases are TGCGCCAGCAGCCAAGAGGGGGCCACGAACAGTGCAACTAATGAAAAACTGTTTTTT.